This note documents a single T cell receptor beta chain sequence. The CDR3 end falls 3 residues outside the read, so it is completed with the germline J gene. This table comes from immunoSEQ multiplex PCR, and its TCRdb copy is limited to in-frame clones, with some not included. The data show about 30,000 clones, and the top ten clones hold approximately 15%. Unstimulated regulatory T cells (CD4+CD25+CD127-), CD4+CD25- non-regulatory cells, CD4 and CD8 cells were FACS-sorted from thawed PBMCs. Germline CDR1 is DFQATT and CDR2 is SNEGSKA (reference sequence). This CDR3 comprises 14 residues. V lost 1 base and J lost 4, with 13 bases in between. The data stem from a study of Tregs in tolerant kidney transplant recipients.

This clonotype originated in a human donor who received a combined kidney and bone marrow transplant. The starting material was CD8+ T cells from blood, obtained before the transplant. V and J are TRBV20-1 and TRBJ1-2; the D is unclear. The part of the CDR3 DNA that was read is TGCAGTGCTAGAGTGCAGGAACAGACCTATGGC. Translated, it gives CSARVQEQTYG. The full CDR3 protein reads CSARVQEQTYGYTF.